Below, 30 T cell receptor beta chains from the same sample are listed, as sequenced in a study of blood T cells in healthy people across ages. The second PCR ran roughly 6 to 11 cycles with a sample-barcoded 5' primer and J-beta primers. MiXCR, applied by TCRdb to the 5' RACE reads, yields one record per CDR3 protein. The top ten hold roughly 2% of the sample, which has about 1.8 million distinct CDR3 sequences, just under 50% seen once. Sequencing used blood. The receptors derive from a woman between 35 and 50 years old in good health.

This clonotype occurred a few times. The CDR3 bases are TGTGCCAGCAGGAGATGGGGGGATGTAGAGACCCAGTACTTC. This translates into CASRRWGDVETQYF. The gene calls are TRBV6-1 and TRBJ2-5; the D gene is possibly TRBD2 (6 bases). The CDR3 length is 14 residues. The V gene lost 6 bases and the J gene lost 4 bases, with 15 bases spanning the gap. Germline V gene lookup returns CDR1 MNHNS and CDR2 SASEGT.

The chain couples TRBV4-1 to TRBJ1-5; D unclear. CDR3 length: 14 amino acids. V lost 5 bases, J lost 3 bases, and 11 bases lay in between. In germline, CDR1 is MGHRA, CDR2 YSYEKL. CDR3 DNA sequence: TGCGCCAGCAGCACCCGACGGAACAATCAGCCCCAGCATTTT. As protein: CASSTRRNNQPQHF.

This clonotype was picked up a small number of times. This CDR3 reads CASSLATLNYGYTF. For the CDR3, the DNA is TGTGCCAGCAGCCTCGCGACACTTAACTATGGCTACACCTTC. The V gene is TRBV5-6, the J gene TRBJ1-2; the D is unclear. Germline V gives CDR1 SGHDT, CDR2 YYEEEE. The CDR3 loop spans 14 amino acids. The V end lost 4 bases, the J end lost 1 base, and 11 bases lay between the germline ends.

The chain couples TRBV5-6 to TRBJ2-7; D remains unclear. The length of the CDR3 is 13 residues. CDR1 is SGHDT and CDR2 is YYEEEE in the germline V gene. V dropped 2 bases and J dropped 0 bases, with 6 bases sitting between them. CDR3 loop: CASSFYSSYEQYF. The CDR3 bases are TGTGCCAGCAGCTTCTACAGCTCCTACGAGCAGTACTTC.

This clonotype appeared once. CDR3 nucleotide sequence: TGCGCCAGCAGCCTTGTGACTAGCTGGAATGAGCAGTTCTTC. Its translation is CASSLVTSWNEQFF. The J gene is TRBJ2-1, the V gene TRBV5-1; 7 bases are a match to TRBD2. Germline V gene lookup returns CDR1 SGHRS and CDR2 YFSETQ. CDR3 length equals 14 residues. V lost 4 bases to trimming and J lost 7 bases; unmatched junction nucleotides: 8. Using reference TRBV5-1 and TRBJ2-1 for the parts outside the CDR3, the full variable domain is KAGVTQTPRYLIKTRGQQVTLSCSPISGHRSVSWYQQTPGQGLQFLFEYFSETQRNKGNFPGRFSGRQFSNSRSEMNVSTLELGDSALYLCASSLVTSWNEQFFGPGTRLTVL.

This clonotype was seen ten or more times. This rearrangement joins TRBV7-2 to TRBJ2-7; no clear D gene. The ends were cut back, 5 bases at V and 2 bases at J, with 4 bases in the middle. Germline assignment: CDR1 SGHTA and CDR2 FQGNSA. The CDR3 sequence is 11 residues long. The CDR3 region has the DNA TGTGCCAGCAGCCCTCCCTACGAGCAGTACTTC. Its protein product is CASSPPYEQYF.

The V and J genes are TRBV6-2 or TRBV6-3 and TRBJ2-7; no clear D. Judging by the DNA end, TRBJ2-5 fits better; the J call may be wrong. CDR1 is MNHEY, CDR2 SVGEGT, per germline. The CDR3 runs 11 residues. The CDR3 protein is CASNGPETQYF. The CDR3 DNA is TGTGCCAGCAATGGCCCAGAGACCCAGTACTTC.

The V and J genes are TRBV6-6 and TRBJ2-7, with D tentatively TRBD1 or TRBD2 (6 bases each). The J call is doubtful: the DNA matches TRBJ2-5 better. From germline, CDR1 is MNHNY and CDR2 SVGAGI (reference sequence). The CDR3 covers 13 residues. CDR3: CASGGGPVETQYF. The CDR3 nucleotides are TGTGCCAGCGGTGGGGGGCCGGTAGAGACCCAGTACTTC.

Here the CDR3 DNA reads TGTGCCAGCCGGCAGGGGGCCGGTGGCACTGAAGCTTTCTTT. Its protein is CASRQGAGGTEAFF. The gene calls are TRBV6-1 and TRBJ1-1; 8 bases map to TRBD1. Germline V CDR1 and CDR2: MNHNS, SASEGT. The CDR3 is made up of 14 amino acids. J gave up 4 bases and V 8 bases, and 9 bases lay outside the gene matches.

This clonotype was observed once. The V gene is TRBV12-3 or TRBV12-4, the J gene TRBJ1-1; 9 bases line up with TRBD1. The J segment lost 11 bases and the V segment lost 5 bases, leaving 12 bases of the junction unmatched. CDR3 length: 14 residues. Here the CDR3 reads CASSPTGGNAAAFF. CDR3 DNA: TGTGCCAGCAGTCCGACAGGGGGAAATGCTGCGGCTTTCTTT.

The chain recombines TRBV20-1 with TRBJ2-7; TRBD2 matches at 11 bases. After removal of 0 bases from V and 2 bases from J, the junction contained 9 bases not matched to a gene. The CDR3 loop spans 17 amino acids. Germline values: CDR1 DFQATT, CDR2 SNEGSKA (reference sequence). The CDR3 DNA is TGCAGTGCTAGAGAGGGGTCGGTAGCGGGGGGGGCCTACGAGCAGTACTTC. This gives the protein CSAREGSVAGGAYEQYF.

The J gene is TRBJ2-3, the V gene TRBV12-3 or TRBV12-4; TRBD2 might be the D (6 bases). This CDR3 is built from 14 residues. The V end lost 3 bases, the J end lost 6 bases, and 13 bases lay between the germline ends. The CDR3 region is CASSFGGIADTQYF. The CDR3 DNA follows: TGTGCCAGCAGTTTTGGAGGGATCGCCGATACGCAGTATTTT.

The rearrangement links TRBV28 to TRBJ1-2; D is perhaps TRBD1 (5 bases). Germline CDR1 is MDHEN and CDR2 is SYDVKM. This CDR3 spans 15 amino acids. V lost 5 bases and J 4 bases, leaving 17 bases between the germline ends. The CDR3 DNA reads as TGTGCCAGCAGTCATCAATCCCAGGGAAGCTATGGCTACACCTTC. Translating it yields CASSHQSQGSYGYTF.

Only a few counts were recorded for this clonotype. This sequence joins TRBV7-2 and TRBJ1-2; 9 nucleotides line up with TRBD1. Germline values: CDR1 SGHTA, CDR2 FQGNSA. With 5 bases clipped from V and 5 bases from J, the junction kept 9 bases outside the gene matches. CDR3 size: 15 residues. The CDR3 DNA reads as TGTGCCAGCAGCCCTAGGACAGGGGTGGAGTATGGCTACACCTTC. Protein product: CASSPRTGVEYGYTF.

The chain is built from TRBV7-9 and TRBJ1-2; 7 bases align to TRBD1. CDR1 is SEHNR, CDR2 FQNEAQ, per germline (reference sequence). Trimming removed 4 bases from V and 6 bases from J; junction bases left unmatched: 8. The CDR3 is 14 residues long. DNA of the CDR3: TGTGCCAGCAGCTCGGGACAGAGGGGCCATGGCTACACCTTC. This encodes CASSSGQRGHGYTF.

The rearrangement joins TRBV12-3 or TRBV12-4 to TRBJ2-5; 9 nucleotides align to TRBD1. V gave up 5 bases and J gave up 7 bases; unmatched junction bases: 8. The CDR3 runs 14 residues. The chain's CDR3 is CASSRTGDLGTQYF. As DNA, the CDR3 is TGTGCCAGCAGTCGGACAGGGGATTTGGGGACCCAGTACTTC.

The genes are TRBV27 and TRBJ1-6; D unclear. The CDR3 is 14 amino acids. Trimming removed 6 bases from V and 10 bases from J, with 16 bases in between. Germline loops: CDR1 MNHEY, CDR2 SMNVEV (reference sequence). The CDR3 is CASSELGINSPLHF. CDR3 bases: TGTGCCAGCAGCGAGCTCGGAATCAACTCACCCCTCCACTTT.

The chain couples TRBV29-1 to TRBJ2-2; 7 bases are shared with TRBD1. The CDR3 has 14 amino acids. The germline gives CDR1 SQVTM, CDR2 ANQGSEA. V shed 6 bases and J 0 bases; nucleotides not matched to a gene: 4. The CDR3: CSVLTGPNTGELFF. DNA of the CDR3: TGCAGCGTCCTGACAGGGCCGAACACCGGGGAGCTGTTTTTT.

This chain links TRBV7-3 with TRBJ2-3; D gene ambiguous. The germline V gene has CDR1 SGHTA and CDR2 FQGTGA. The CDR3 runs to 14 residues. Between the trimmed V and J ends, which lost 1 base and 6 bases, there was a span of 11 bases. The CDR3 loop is CASSLNPGIDTQYF. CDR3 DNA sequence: TGTGCCAGCAGCTTAAACCCAGGTATCGATACGCAGTATTTT.

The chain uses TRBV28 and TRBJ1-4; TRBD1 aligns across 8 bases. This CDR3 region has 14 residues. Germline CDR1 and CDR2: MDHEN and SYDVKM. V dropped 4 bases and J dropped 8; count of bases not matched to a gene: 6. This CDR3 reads CASSSTGDSEKLFF. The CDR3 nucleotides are TGTGCCAGCAGTTCGACAGGGGATAGCGAAAAACTGTTTTTT.

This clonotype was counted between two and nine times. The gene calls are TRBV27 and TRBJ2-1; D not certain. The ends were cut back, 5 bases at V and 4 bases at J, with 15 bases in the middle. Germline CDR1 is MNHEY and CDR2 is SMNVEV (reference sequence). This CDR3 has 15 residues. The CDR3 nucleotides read TGTGCCAGCAGTCCCCGGACCCTCCCATACAATGAGCAGTTCTTC. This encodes CASSPRTLPYNEQFF.

The CDR3 nucleotides read TGTGCCAGCAGTTATCCGGGACAGAGCAATCAGCCCCAGCATTTT. It codes for CASSYPGQSNQPQHF. V is TRBV12-3 or TRBV12-4 and J is TRBJ1-5, with 7 positions matching TRBD1. The CDR3 totals 15 residues. Trimming took 4 bases from V and 1 from J; bases not matched to a gene: 4.

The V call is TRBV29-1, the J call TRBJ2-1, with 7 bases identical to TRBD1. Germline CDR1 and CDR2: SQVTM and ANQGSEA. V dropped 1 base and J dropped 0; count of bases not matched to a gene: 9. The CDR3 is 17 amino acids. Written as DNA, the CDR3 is TGCAGCGTTGAAGGAAGGACAGGTTCAGTCTCCTACAATGAGCAGTTCTTC. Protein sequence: CSVEGRTGSVSYNEQFF.

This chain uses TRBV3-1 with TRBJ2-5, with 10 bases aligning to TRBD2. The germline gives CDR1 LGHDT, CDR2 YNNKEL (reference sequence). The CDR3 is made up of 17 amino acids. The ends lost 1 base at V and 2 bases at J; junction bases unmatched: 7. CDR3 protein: CASSQGTTSGVQETQYF. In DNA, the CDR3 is TGTGCCAGCAGCCAAGGAACAACTAGCGGGGTACAAGAGACCCAGTACTTC.

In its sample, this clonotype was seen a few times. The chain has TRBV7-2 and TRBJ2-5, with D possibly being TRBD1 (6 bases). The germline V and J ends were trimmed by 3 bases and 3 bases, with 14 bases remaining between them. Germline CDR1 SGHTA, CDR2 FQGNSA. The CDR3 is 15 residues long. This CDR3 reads CASSFRAGVKETQYF. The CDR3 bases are TGTGCCAGCAGCTTCAGGGCAGGGGTAAAAGAGACCCAGTACTTC.

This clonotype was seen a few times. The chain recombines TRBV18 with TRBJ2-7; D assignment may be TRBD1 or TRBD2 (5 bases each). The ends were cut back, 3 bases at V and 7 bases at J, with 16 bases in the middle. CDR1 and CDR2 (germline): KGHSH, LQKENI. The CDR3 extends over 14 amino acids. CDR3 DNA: TGTGCCAGCTCACCCCAGGGACCTGGTGATGAGCAGTACTTC. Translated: CASSPQGPGDEQYF.

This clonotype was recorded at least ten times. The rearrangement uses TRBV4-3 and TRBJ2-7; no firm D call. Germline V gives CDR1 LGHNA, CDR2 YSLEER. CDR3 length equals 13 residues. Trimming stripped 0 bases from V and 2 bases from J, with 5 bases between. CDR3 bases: TGCGCCAGCAGCCAAGATATAACCTACGAGCAGTACTTC. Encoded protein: CASSQDITYEQYF.

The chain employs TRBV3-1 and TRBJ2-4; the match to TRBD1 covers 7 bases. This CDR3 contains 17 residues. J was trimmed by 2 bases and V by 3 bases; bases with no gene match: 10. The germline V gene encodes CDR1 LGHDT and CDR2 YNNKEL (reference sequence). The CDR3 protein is CASSQVRTGRTKNIQYF. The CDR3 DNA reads TGTGCCAGCAGCCAGGTTCGGACAGGCAGAACCAAAAACATTCAGTACTTC.

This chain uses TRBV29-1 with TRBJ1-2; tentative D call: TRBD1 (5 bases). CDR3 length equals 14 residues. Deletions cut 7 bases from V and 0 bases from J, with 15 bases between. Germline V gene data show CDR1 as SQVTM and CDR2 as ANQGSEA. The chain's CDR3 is CSAGHVTPNYGYTF. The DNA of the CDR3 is TGCAGCGCTGGACACGTCACTCCTAACTATGGCTACACCTTC.

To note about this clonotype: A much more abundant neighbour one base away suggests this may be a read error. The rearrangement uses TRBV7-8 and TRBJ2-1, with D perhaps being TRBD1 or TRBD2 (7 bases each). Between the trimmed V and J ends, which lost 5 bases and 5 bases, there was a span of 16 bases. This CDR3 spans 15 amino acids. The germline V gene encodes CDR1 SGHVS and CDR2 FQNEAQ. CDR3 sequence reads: CASSRQGGTNNEQFF. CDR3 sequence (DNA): TGTGCCAGCAGCCGACAGGGAGGGACAAACAATGAGCAGTTCTTC.